The 25 T cell receptor beta chains reported below all come from one sample, sequenced in a study of blood T cell repertoires in COVID-19. Libraries were prepared by immunoSEQ multiplex PCR; TCRdb keeps only in-frame clonotypes and omits some of them. This sample has approximately 290,000 clones, with roughly 90% found just once. The sample comprised peripheral blood. Receptor source: a man between 25 and 39 years old with acute or convalescent COVID-19.

This rearrangement joins TRBV28 to TRBJ2-5; TRBD2 matches at 9 bases. The CDR3 is made up of 14 amino acids. The germline gives CDR1 MDHEN, CDR2 SYDVKM. Trimming at V came to 5 bases and at J to 6 bases, leaving 7 bases not matched to a gene. CDR3 sequence: CASSRAGGGQTQYF. The CDR3 DNA sequence: TGTGCCAGCAGTAGAGCGGGAGGAGGCCAGACCCAGTACTTC.

V usage is TRBV3-1 (or the pseudogene TRBV3-2) and J usage is TRBJ2-1, with 9 bases aligning to TRBD2. The CDR3 runs 16 residues. Germline V gene lookup returns CDR1 LGHDT and CDR2 YNNKEL (reference sequence). V was pared by 5 bases and J by 8 bases, with 13 bases of the junction left unmatched. CDR3 nucleotide sequence: TGTGCCAGCAGCAACAAGAGAAGCGGGGGGCGGGATGAGCAGTTCTTC. Its protein product is CASSNKRSGGRDEQFF.

The rearrangement joins TRBV6-5 to TRBJ1-4; D not certain. The germline V gene has CDR1 MNHEY and CDR2 SVGAGI. V was clipped by 7 bases and J by 5 bases, with 17 bases between them. There are 15 residues in the CDR3. The CDR3 DNA is TGTGCCAGCACCTCCGGGAGGGTGGACAATGAAAAACTGTTTTTT. This encodes CASTSGRVDNEKLFF.

V gene TRBV1 combines with J gene TRBJ2-3; TRBD2, the D gene given by the table, was not confirmed from the DNA. TRBV1 is a pseudogene segment. This CDR3 is built from 19 residues. Here the CDR3 DNA reads TGCACCAGCAGCCAAGAATCCGCGGGCGAAGACACTAGCACAGATACGCAGTATTTT. Its protein product is CTSSQESAGEDTSTDTQYF.

This chain links TRBV11-2 with TRBJ2-2; no firm D call. The CDR3 has 15 amino acids. The V end lost 5 bases, the J end lost 5 bases, and 15 bases lay between the germline ends. From germline, CDR1 is SGHAT and CDR2 FQNNGV. The CDR3 is CASSAINAGTGELFF. The CDR3 coding sequence is TGTGCCAGCAGCGCTATAAATGCCGGGACCGGGGAGCTGTTTTTT.

The chain employs TRBV19 and TRBJ1-3; the match to TRBD1 covers 7 bases. Unmatched junction bases numbered 4, after V lost 4 bases and J lost 1 base. The CDR3 is made up of 15 amino acids. Germline V CDR1 and CDR2: LNHDA, SQIVND (reference sequence). This chain's CDR3 is CASSTTGVSGNTIYF. DNA of the CDR3: TGTGCCAGTAGTACCACAGGGGTTTCTGGAAACACCATATATTTT.

This chain joins TRBV20-1 and TRBJ1-1; 7 positions agree with TRBD1. This CDR3 is built from 13 residues. V lost 3 bases, J lost 3 bases, and 4 bases stayed unmatched. CDR1 DFQATT and CDR2 SNEGSKA come from the germline V gene (reference sequence). The chain's CDR3 is CSASTQGYTEAFF. CDR3 DNA: TGCAGTGCTAGTACACAGGGGTACACTGAAGCTTTCTTT.

This clone was observed a handful of times. This chain connects TRBV11-2 to TRBJ1-1; D is ambiguous. CDR3 size: 14 residues. V was pared by 0 bases and J by 5 bases, with 10 bases between. Germline loops: CDR1 SGHAT, CDR2 FQNNGV. Here the CDR3 reads CASSLEGVGTEAFF. CDR3 nucleotide sequence: TGTGCCAGCAGCTTAGAGGGAGTCGGAACTGAAGCTTTCTTT.

The chain is built from TRBV7-9 and TRBJ1-2; D gene uncertain. The CDR3 covers 17 residues. From germline, CDR1 is SEHNR and CDR2 FQNEAQ (reference sequence). Trimming stripped 4 bases from V and 2 bases from J, with 20 bases between. DNA for the CDR3: TGTGCCAGCAGCTCAGGCCCCGGGAGTCGGGTCAACTATGGCTACACCTTC. This gives the protein CASSSGPGSRVNYGYTF.

The V gene is TRBV4-1, the J gene TRBJ2-3; no clear D gene. The CDR3 consists of 12 residues. Germline CDR1 and CDR2: MGHRA and YSYEKL. Trimming left V 0 bases short and J 6 bases short, with 4 bases between. The CDR3 sequence: CASSQDRDTQYF. Here the CDR3 DNA reads TGCGCCAGCAGCCAAGATCGGGATACGCAGTATTTT.

CDR3 sequence (DNA): TGTGCCAGCAGCTTGATGGGGGGAATCCTCACTGAAGCTTTCTTT. This sequence encodes CASSLMGGILTEAFF. The rearrangement uses TRBV5-4 and TRBJ1-1; perhaps TRBD1 as D (5 bases). Germline assignment: CDR1 SGHNT and CDR2 YYREEE (reference sequence). The length of the CDR3 is 15 residues. The V gene lost 1 base and the J gene lost 4 bases, with 14 bases spanning the gap.

This rearrangement joins TRBV5-8 to TRBJ1-5, with TRBD1 matching 10 bases. Unmatched junction bases numbered 7, after V lost 4 bases and J lost 3 bases. The CDR3 totals 16 residues. CDR1 is SGHTS and CDR2 is YDEGEE in the germline V gene. The CDR3 region is CASSSGTGEYNQPQHF. The CDR3 nucleotides read TGTGCCAGCAGCAGTGGGACAGGGGAATACAATCAGCCCCAGCATTTT.

The rearrangement links TRBV5-1 to TRBJ1-1; D may be TRBD1 (5 bases). Trimming cost V 0 bases and J 2 bases, with 8 bases left between them. Germline-derived CDR1 and CDR2 are SGHRS and YFSETQ. CDR3 size: 14 residues. CDR3 nucleotides: TGCGCCAGCAGCTTGGAGGGGCGAAACACTGAAGCTTTCTTT. This gives the protein CASSLEGRNTEAFF.

The chain has TRBV12-3 or TRBV12-4 and TRBJ1-2; unclear D gene. V was trimmed by 5 bases and J by 10 bases, leaving 14 bases between them. The CDR3 length is 12 residues. The CDR3, as DNA: TGTGCCAGCAGTACCGGAGGCCTGATCTACACCTTC. Translation: CASSTGGLIYTF.

The chain employs TRBV19 and TRBJ1-2; D perhaps matches TRBD1 (6 bases). The CDR3 runs to 13 residues. The germline CDR1 and CDR2 sequences are LNHDA and SQIVND (reference sequence). Trimming pared 7 bases from V and 2 bases from J, leaving 11 bases between. The CDR3 loop is CASKGQKNYGYTF. In DNA, the CDR3 is TGTGCCAGTAAAGGACAGAAGAACTATGGCTACACCTTC.

The chain has TRBV9 and TRBJ1-3; D gene uncertain. The V end lost 3 bases, the J end lost 4 bases, and 11 bases lay between the germline ends. The germline V gene encodes CDR1 SGDLS and CDR2 YYNGEE. The CDR3 runs to 14 residues. Here the CDR3 DNA reads TGTGCCAGCAGCGAGCAGACTGTGGGAAACACCATATATTTT. It translates to CASSEQTVGNTIYF.

This chain joins TRBV2 and TRBJ2-5; 8 nucleotides match TRBD2. Trimming at V came to 7 bases and at J to 7 bases, leaving 5 bases not matched to a gene. The CDR3 consists of 12 residues. The germline gives CDR1 SNHLY, CDR2 FYNNEI. CDR3 region: CASKLAEGTQYF. The CDR3 DNA reads TGTGCCAGCAAACTAGCGGAAGGGACCCAGTACTTC.

The sample holds a few counts of this clone. The V gene is TRBV7-9, the J gene TRBJ2-5; 7 bases agree with TRBD1. This CDR3 region has 15 residues. V was pared by 5 bases and J by 1 base, with 7 bases of the junction left unmatched. Germline V gives CDR1 SEHNR, CDR2 FQNEAQ (reference sequence). CDR3 in DNA: TGTGCCAGCAGCCCCGGACAGGACTCCCAAGAGACCCAGTACTTC. Its protein is CASSPGQDSQETQYF.

Only a few counts were recorded for this clone. DNA for the CDR3: TGTGCCAGCAGTTTAACCAGAGGCTATGGCTACACCTTC. Protein product: CASSLTRGYGYTF. The V call is TRBV28, the J call TRBJ1-2; no clear D gene. This CDR3 spans 13 amino acids. From germline, CDR1 is MDHEN and CDR2 SYDVKM. With 2 bases removed from V and 4 bases from J, the gap between germline ends came to 8 bases.

This chain joins TRBV5-6 and TRBJ1-5; weak D call: TRBD1 (5 bases). The V gene lost 4 bases and the J gene lost 12 bases, with 17 bases spanning the gap. Germline V gene sequence: CDR1 SGHDT, CDR2 YYEEEE. The CDR3 is 13 residues long. The CDR3 DNA sequence: TGTGCCAGCAGCCTCCCCGGGGGGGAAGGCCAGCATTTT. Protein sequence: CASSLPGGEGQHF. Full variable domain (missing parts from reference TRBV5-6 and TRBJ1-5): DAGVTQSPTHLIKTRGQQVTLRCSPKSGHDTVSWYQQALGQGPQFIFQYYEEEERQRGNFPDRFSGHQFPNYSSELNVNALLLGDSALYLCASSLPGGEGQHFGDGTRLSIL.

This sequence joins TRBV7-2 and TRBJ2-1; 8 bases fit TRBD2. In germline, CDR1 is SGHTA, CDR2 FQGNSA. The CDR3 has 17 residues. V lost 1 base, J lost 0 bases, and 5 bases stayed unmatched. The CDR3, as DNA: TGTGCCAGCAGCTTAGTTCTGGGACTAGGCTCCTACAATGAGCAGTTCTTC. Its translation is CASSLVLGLGSYNEQFF.

The genes are TRBV6-5 and TRBJ2-7; 14 bases fit TRBD2. This CDR3 comprises 15 residues. Per the germline V gene, CDR1 is MNHEY and CDR2 is SVGAGI. V was clipped by 7 bases and J by 6 bases; unmatched bases: 8. This chain's CDR3 is CASTSGTSGSGEQYF. The CDR3 DNA reads as TGTGCCAGCACCTCCGGGACTAGCGGGAGTGGCGAGCAGTACTTC.

The chain combines TRBV5-5 with TRBJ2-4, with TRBD2 as a possible D gene (6 bases). Germline CDR1 is SGHKS and CDR2 is YYEKEE (reference sequence). The CDR3 totals 14 residues. V lost 3 bases, J lost 11 bases, and 18 bases lay in between. The CDR3 here is CASSWDWTTVLQYF. In DNA form, the CDR3 reads TGTGCCAGCAGCTGGGACTGGACTACCGTCCTTCAGTACTTC.

The chain combines TRBV10-2 with TRBJ2-3; perhaps TRBD2 as D (6 bases). Germline CDR1 is WSHSY and CDR2 is SAAADI. The CDR3 sequence is 15 residues long. V was clipped by 7 bases and J by 4 bases, with 18 bases between them. The CDR3 here is CASTLGTGGSDTQYF. The DNA for the CDR3 is TGCGCCAGCACACTTGGGACTGGGGGATCAGATACGCAGTATTTT.

V gene TRBV28 combines with J gene TRBJ1-5, with D unclear. V was shortened by 2 bases and J by 6 bases, with 8 bases between the two germline ends. Germline-derived CDR1 and CDR2 are MDHEN and SYDVKM. CDR3 length: 13 residues. CDR3 sequence (DNA): TGTGCCAGCAGTTTAACGGCGGTTCAGCCCCAGCATTTT. Translating it yields CASSLTAVQPQHF.